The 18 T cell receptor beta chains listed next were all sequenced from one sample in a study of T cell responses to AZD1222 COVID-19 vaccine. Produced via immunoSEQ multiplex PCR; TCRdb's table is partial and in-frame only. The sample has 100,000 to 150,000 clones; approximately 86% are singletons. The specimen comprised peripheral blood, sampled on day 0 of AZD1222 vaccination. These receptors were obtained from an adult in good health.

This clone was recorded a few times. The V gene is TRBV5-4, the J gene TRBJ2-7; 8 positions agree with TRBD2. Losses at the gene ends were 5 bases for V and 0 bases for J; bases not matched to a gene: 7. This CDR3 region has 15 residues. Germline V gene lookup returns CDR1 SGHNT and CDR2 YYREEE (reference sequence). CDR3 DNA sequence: TGTGCCAGCAGTCGGGCGGGGGGCGCCTCCTACGAGCAGTACTTC. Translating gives CASSRAGGASYEQYF.

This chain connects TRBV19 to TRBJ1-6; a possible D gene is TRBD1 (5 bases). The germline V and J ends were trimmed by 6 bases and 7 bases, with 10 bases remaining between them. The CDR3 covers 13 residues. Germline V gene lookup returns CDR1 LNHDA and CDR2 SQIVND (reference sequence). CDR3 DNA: TGTGCCAGTAGCCGGGACCTAAATTCACCCCTCCACTTT. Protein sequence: CASSRDLNSPLHF.

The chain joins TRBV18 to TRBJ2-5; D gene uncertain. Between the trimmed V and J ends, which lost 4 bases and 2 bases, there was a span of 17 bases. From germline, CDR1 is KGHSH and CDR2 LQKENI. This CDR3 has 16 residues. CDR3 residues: CASSLVYSGDQETQYF. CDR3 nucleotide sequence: TGTGCCAGCTCACTAGTGTACTCTGGGGATCAAGAGACCCAGTACTTC.

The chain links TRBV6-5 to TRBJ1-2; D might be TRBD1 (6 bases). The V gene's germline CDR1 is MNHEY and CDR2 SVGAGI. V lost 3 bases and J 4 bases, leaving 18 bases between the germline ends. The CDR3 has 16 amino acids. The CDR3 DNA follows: TGTGCCAGCAGTTATCGTGTCGTGGGACAAGGCTATGGCTACACCTTC. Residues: CASSYRVVGQGYGYTF.

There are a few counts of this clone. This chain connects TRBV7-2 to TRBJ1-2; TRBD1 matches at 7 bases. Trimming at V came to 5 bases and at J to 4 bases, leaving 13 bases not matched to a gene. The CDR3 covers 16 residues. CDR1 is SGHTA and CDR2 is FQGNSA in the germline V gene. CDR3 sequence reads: CASSHSREGARYGYTF. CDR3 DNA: TGTGCCAGCAGCCACTCAAGGGAGGGGGCGCGCTATGGCTACACCTTC. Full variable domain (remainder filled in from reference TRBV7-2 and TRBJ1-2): GAGVSQSPSNKVTEKGKDVELRCDPISGHTALYWYRQSLGQGLEFLIYFQGNSAPDKSGLPSDRFSAERTGGSVSTLTIQRTQQEDSAVYLCASSHSREGARYGYTFGSGTRLTVV.

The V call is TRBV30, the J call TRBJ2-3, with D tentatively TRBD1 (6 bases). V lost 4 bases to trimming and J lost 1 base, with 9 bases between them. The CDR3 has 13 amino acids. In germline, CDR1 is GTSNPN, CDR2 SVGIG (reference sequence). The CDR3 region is CAWNRVRTDTQYF. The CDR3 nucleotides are TGTGCCTGGAACAGGGTCCGCACAGATACGCAGTATTTT.

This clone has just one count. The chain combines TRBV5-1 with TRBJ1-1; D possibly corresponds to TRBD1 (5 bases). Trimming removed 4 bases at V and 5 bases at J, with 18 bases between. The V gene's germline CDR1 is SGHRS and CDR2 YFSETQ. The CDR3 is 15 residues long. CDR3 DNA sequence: TGCGCCAGCAGCACCGATGGGGGGGTGTGGACTGAAGCTTTCTTT. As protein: CASSTDGGVWTEAFF.

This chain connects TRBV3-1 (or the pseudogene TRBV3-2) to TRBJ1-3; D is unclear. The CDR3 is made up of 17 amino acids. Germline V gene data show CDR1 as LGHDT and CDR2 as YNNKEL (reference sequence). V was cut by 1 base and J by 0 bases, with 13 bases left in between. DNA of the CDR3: TGTGCCAGCAGCCAAGGGGTTGCGGCAAGCTCTGGAAACACCATATATTTT. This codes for CASSQGVAASSGNTIYF.

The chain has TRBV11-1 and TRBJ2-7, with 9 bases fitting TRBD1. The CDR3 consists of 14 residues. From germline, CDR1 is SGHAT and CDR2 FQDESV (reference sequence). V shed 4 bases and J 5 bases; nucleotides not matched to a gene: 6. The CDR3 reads CASSSGQGVNEQYF. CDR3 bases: TGTGCCAGCAGCTCGGGACAGGGTGTCAACGAGCAGTACTTC. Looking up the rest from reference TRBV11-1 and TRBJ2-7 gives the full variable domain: EAEVAQSPRYKITEKSQAVAFWCDPISGHATLYWYRQILGQGPELLVQFQDESVVDDSQLPKDRFSAERLKGVDSTLKIQPAELGDSAMYLCASSSGQGVNEQYFGPGTRLTVT.

The CDR3: CASSGTTAFSPLHF. The CDR3 coding sequence is TGTGCCAGCAGCGGGACAACGGCCTTCTCACCCCTCCACTTT. The chain carries TRBV9 and TRBJ1-6; possible D gene TRBD1, 5 bases. V dropped 3 bases and J dropped 10 bases, with 14 bases sitting between them. The CDR3 consists of 14 residues. Germline V CDR1 and CDR2: SGDLS, YYNGEE.

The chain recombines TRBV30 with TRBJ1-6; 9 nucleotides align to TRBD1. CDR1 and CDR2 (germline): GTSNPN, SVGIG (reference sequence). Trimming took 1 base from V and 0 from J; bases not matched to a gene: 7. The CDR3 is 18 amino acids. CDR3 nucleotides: TGTGCCTGGAGTGCACCGGACAGGGGTTCCTCCTATAATTCACCCCTCCACTTT. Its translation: CAWSAPDRGSSYNSPLHF.

The CDR3 DNA follows: TGTGCCTGGAGAACCGGCGGCCATGAAAAACTGTTTTTT. This codes for CAWRTGGHEKLFF. This sequence joins TRBV30 and TRBJ1-4, with unresolved D. Trimming pared 3 bases from V and 6 bases from J, leaving 11 bases between. Germline assignment: CDR1 GTSNPN and CDR2 SVGIG (reference sequence). This CDR3 contains 13 residues.

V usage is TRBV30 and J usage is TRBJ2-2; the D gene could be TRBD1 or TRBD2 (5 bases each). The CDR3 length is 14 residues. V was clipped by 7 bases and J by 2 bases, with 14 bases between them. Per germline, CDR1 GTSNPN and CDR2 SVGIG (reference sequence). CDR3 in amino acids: CASLPGRNTGELFF. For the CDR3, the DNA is TGTGCCTCCCTACCGGGACGTAACACCGGGGAGCTGTTTTTT.

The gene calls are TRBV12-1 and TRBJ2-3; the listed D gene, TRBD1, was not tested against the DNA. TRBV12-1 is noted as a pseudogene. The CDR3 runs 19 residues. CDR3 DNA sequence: TGTGCCAGCAGCTTTGCTATGGCAGGGGAAGAAGAAGGCACAGATACGCAGTATTTT. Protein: CASSFAMAGEEEGTDTQYF.

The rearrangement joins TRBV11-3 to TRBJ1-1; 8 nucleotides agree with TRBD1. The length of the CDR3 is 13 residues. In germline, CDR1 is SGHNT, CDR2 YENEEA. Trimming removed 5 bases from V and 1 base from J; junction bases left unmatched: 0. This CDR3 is CASSGQGNTEAFF. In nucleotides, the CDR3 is TGTGCCAGCAGCGGACAGGGGAACACTGAAGCTTTCTTT.

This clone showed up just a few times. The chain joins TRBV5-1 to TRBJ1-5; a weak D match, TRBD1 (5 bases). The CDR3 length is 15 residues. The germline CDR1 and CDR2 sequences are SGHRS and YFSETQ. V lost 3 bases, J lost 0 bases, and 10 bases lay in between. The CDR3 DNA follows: TGCGCCAGCAGCTGGGGGGACTATAGCAATCAGCCCCAGCATTTT. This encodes CASSWGDYSNQPQHF. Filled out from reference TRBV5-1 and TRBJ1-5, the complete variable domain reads KAGVTQTPRYLIKTRGQQVTLSCSPISGHRSVSWYQQTPGQGLQFLFEYFSETQRNKGNFPGRFSGRQFSNSRSEMNVSTLELGDSALYLCASSWGDYSNQPQHFGDGTRLSIL.

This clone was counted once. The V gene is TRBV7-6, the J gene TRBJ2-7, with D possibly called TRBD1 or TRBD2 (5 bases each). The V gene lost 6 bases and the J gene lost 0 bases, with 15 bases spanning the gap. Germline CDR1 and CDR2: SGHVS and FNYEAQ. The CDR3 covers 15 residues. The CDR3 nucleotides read TGTGCCAGCAGTTCGAGAGGGGTAAACTCCTACGAGCAGTACTTC. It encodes CASSSRGVNSYEQYF. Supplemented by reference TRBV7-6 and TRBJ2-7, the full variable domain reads GAGVSQSPRYKVTKRGQDVALRCDPISGHVSLYWYRQALGQGPEFLTYFNYEAQQDKSGLPNDRFSAERPEGSISTLTIQRTEQRDSAMYRCASSSRGVNSYEQYFGPGTRLTVT.

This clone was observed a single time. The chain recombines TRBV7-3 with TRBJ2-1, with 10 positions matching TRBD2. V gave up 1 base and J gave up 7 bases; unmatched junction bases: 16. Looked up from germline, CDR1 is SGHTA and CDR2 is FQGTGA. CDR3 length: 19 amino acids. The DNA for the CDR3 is TGTGCCAGCAGCTTAAGGGGTGGTAGCGGGGGGCTTTTTATGAATGAGCAGTTCTTC. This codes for CASSLRGGSGGLFMNEQFF.